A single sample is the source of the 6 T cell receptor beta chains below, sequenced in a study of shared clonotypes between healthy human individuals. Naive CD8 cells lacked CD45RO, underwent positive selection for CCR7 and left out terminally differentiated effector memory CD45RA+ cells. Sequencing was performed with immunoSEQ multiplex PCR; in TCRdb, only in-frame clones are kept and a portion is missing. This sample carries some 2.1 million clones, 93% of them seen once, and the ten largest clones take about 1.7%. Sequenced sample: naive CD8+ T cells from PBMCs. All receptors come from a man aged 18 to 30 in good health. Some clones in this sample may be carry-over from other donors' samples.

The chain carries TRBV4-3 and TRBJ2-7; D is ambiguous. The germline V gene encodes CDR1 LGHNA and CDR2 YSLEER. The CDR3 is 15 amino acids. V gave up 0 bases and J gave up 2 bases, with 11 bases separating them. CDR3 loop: CASSQDFGTPYEQYF. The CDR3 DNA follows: TGCGCCAGCAGCCAAGATTTTGGAACACCCTACGAGCAGTACTTC.

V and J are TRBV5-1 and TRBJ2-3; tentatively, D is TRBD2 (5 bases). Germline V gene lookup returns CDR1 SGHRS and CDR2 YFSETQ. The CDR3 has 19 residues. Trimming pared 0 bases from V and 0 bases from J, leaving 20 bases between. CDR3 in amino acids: CASSLEAGRRIESTDTQYF. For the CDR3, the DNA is TGCGCCAGCAGCTTGGAGGCGGGTAGGAGGATCGAAAGCACAGATACGCAGTATTTT.

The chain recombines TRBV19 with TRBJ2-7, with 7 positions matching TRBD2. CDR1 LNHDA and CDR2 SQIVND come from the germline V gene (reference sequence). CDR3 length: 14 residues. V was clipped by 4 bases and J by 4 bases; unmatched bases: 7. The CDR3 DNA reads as TGTGCCAGTAGTACGGCCGGGACTACTTACGAGCAGTACTTC. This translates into CASSTAGTTYEQYF. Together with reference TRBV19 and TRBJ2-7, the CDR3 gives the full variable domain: DGGITQSPKYLFRKEGQNVTLSCEQNLNHDAMYWYRQDPGQGLRLIYYSQIVNDFQKGDIAEGYSVSREKKESFPLTVTSAQKNPTAFYLCASSTAGTTYEQYFGPGTRLTVT.

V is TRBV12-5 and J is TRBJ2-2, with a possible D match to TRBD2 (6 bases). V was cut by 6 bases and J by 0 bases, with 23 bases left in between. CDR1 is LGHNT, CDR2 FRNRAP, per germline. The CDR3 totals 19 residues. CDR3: CASGYLLSFRDSNTGELFF. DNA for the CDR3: TGTGCTAGTGGCTACCTCCTGAGCTTTCGGGACTCGAACACCGGGGAGCTGTTTTTT.

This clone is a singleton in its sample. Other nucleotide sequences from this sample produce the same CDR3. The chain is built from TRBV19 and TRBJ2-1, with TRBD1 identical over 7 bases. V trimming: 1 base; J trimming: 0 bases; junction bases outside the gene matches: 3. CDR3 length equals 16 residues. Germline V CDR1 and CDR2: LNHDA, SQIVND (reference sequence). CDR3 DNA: TGTGCCAGTAGTATAGTAGGGGGCAGCTCCTACAATGAGCAGTTCTTC. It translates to CASSIVGGSSYNEQFF.

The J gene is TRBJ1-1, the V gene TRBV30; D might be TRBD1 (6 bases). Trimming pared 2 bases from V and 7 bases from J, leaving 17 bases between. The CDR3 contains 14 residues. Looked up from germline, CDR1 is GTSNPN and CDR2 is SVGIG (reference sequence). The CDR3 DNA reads TGTGCCTGGAGTAGGGCAGGGGAAATGGTTGAAGCTTTCTTT. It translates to CAWSRAGEMVEAFF. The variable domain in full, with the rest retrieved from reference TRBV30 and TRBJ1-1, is SQTIHQWPATLVQPVGSPLSLECTVEGTSNPNLYWYRQAAGRGLQLLFYSVGIGQISSEVPQNLSASRPQDRQFILSSKKLLLSDSGFYLCAWSRAGEMVEAFFGQGTRLTVV.